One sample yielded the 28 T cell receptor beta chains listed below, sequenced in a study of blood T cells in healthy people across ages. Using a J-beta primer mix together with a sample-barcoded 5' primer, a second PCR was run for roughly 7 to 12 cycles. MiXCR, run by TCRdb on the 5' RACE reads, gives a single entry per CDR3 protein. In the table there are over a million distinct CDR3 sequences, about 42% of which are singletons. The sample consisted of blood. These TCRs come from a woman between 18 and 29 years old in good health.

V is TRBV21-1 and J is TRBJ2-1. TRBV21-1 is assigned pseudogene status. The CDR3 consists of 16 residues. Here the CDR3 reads CASSKGTGGSYNEQFF. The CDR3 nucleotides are TGTGCCAGCAGCAAAGGCACAGGGGGCTCCTACAATGAGCAGTTCTTC.

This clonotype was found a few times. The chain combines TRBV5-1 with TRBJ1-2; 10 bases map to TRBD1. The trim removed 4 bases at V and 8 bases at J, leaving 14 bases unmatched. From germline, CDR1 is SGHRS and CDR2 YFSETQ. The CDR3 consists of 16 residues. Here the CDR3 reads CASSAGTGVLFVGYTF. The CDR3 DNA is TGCGCCAGCAGCGCCGGGACAGGGGTTCTTTTTGTCGGCTACACCTTC. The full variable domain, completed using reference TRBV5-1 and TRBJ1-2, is KAGVTQTPRYLIKTRGQQVTLSCSPISGHRSVSWYQQTPGQGLQFLFEYFSETQRNKGNFPGRFSGRQFSNSRSEMNVSTLELGDSALYLCASSAGTGVLFVGYTFGSGTRLTVV.

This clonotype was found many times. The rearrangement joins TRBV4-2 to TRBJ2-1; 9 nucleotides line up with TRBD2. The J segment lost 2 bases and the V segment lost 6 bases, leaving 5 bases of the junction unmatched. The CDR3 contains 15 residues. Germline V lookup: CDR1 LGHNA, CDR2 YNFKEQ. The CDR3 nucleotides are TGTGCCAGCAGTCAACTAGCGGGTCCCTACAATGAGCAGTTCTTC. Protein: CASSQLAGPYNEQFF.

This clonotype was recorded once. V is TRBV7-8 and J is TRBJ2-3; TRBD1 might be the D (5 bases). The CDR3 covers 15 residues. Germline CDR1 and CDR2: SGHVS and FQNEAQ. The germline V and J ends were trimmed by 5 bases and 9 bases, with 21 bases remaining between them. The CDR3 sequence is CASSPTPWGRETQYF. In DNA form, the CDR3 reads TGTGCCAGCAGCCCCACCCCTTGGGGCAGAGAGACGCAGTATTTT.

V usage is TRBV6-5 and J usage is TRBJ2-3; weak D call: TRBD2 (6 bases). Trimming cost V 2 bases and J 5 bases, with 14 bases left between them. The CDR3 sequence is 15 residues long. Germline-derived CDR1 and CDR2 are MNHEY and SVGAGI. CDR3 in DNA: TGTGCCAGCAGTTACGCTAGCCGGGGGAAAGATACGCAGTATTTT. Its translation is CASSYASRGKDTQYF.

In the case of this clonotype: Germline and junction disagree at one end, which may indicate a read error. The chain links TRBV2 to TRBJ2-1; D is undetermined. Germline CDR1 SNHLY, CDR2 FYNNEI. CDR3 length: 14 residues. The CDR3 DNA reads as TGTGCCAGCACACAACGGAGCTCCTACAATGAACAGTTCTTC. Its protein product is CASTQRSSYNEQFF.

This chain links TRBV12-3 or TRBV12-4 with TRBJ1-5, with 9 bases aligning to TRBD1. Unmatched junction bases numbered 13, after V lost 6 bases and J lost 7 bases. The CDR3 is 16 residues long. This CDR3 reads CASRVVTGGANQPQHF. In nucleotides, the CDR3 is TGTGCCAGCAGGGTAGTAACAGGGGGCGCGAACCAGCCCCAGCATTTT.

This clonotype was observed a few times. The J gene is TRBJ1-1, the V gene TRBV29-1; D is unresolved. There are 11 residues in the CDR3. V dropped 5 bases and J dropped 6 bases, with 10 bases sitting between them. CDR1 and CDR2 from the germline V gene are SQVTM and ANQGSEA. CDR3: CSVPGYPEAFF. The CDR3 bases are TGCAGCGTTCCCGGGTACCCTGAAGCTTTCTTT.

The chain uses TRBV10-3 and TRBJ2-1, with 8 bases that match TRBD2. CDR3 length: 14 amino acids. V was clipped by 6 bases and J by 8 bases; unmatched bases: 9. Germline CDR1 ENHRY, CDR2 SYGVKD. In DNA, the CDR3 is TGTGCCATCAGGGCGGCGGGAGGATTTTATGAGCAGTTCTTC. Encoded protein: CAIRAAGGFYEQFF.

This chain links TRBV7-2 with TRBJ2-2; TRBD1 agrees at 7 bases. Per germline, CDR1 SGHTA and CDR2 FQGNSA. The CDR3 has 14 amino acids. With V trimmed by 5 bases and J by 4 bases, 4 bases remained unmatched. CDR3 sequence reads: CASSRDSGTGELFF. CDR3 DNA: TGTGCCAGCAGCCGGGACAGCGGCACCGGGGAGCTGTTTTTT.

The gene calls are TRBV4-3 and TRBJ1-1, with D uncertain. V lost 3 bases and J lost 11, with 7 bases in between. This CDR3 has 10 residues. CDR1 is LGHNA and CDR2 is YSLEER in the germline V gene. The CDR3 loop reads CASSHERAFF. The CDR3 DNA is TGCGCCAGCAGCCACGAACGCGCTTTCTTT.

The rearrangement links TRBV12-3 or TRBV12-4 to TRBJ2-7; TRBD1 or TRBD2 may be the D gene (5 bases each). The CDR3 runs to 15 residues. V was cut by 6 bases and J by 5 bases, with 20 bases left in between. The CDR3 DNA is TGTGCCAGCAGCCCTGGACCAAGGGGAGTCAACGAGCAGTACTTC. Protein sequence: CASSPGPRGVNEQYF.

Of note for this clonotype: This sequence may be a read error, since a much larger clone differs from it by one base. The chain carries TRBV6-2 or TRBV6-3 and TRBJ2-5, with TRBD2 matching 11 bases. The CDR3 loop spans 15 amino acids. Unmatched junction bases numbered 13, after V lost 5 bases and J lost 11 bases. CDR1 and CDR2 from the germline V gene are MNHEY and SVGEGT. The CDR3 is CASSEQTSGAAEQYF. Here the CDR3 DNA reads TGTGCCAGCAGTGAGCAGACTAGCGGGGCCGCTGAGCAGTACTTC.

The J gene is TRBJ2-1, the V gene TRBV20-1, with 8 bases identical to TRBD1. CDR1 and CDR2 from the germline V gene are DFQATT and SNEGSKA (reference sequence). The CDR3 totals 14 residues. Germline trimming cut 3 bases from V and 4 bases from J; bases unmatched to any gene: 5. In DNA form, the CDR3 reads TGCAGTGCTAGGCAGGGGGCGATTTACAATGAGCAGTTCTTC. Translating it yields CSARQGAIYNEQFF.

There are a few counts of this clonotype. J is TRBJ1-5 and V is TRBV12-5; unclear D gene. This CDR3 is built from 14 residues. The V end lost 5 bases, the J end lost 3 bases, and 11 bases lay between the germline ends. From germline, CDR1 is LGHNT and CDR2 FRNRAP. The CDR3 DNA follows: TGTGCTAGTGGTACCCACAGTAACAATCAGCCCCAGCATTTT. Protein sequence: CASGTHSNNQPQHF.

The CDR3, as DNA: TGTGCCAGCAGTTTTGGGAGATCGACGGAGAGCTCCTACGAGCAGTACTTC. It codes for CASSFGRSTESSYEQYF. The chain couples TRBV12-3 or TRBV12-4 to TRBJ2-7; D is possibly TRBD2 (5 bases). This CDR3 is 17 amino acids long. Trimming removed 3 bases at V and 0 bases at J, with 18 bases between.

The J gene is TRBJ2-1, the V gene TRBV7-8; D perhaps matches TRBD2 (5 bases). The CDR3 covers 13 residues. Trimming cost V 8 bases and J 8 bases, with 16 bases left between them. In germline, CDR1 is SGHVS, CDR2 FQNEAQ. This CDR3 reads CASAFLALYEQFF. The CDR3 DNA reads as TGTGCCAGCGCTTTCCTAGCTCTCTATGAGCAGTTCTTC.

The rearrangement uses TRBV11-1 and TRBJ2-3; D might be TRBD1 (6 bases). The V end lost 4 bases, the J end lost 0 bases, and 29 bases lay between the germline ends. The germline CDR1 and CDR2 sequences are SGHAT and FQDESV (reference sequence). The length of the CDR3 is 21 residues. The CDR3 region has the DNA TGTGCCAGCAGCTCCCCGGTTGTGCGGAGACAGGCTAACCCTAGCACAGATACGCAGTATTTT. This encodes CASSSPVVRRQANPSTDTQYF.

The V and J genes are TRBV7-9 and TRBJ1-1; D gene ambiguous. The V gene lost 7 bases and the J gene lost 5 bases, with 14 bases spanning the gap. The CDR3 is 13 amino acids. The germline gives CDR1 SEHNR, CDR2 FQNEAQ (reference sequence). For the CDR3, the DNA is TGTGCCAGCAAAGATATTGGGGTGACTGAAGCTTTCTTT. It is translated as CASKDIGVTEAFF.

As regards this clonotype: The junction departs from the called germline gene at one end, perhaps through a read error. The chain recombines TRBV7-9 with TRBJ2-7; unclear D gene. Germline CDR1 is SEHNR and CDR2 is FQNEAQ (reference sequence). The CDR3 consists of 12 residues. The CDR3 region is CTSSRILGEQYF. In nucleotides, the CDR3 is TGTACCAGCAGCCGGATTCTCGGCGAGCAGTACTTC.

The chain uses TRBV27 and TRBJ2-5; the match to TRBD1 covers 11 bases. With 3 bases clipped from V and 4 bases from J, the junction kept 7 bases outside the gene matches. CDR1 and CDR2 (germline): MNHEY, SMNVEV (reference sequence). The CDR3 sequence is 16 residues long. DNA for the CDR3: TGTGCCAGCAGTTTTGGGGACAGGGGGGCTTTAGAGACCCAGTACTTC. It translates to CASSFGDRGALETQYF.

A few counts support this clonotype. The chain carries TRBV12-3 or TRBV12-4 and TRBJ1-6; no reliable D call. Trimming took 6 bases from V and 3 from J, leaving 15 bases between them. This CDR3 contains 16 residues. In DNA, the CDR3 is TGTGCCAGCAGCCCTGGCGGCCAGAGCTATAATTCACCCCTCCACTTT. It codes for CASSPGGQSYNSPLHF.

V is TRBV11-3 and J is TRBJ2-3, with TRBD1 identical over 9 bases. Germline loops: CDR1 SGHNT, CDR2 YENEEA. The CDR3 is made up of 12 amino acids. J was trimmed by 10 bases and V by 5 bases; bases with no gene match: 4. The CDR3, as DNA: TGTGCCAGCAGCGCTGGGACAGGGTCGCAGTATTTT. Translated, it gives CASSAGTGSQYF.

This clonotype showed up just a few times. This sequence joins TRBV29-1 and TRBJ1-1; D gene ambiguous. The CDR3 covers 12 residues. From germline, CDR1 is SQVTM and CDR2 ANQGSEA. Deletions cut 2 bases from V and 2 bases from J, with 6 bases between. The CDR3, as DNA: TGCAGCGTTGAAAGGTCTAACACTGAAGCTTTCTTT. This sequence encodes CSVERSNTEAFF.

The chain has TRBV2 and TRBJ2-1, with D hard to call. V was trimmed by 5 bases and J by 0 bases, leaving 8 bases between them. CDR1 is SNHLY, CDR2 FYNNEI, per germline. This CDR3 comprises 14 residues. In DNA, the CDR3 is TGTGCCAGCAGTTCAAACCCCTCCTACAATGAGCAGTTCTTC. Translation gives CASSSNPSYNEQFF.

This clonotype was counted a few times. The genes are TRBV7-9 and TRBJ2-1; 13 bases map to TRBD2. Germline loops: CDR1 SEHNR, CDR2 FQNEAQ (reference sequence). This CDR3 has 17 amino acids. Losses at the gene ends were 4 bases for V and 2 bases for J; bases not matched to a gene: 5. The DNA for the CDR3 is TGTGCCAGCAGCTCAAGCGGGACTAGCGGGGCCTACAATGAGCAGTTCTTC. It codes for CASSSSGTSGAYNEQFF.

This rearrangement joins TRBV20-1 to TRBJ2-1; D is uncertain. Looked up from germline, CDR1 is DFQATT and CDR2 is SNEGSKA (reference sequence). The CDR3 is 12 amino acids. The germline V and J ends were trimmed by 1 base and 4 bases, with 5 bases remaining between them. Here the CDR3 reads CSARGYYNEQFF. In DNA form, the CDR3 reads TGCAGTGCTAGAGGCTATTACAATGAGCAGTTCTTC.

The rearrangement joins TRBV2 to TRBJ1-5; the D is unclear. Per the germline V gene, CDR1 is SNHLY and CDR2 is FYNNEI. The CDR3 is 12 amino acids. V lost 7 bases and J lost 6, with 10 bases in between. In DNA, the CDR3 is TGTGCCAGCAACGGGGAGGGTCAGCCCCAGCATTTT. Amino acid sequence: CASNGEGQPQHF.